This note documents a single TCR beta chain sequence. Its antigen remains unknown. What was amplified from RNA transcripts were TCR beta CDR3 regions. In the first-round RT-PCR of the TCR CDR3, the HTBI primer set was used. Each CDR3 protein is one row after TCRdb ran MiXCR on the multiplex PCR reads. The table shows 600,000 to 650,000 distinct CDR3 sequences, with around 15% occurring only once. The data were obtained in a study of T cells in Graves' hyperthyroidism and ophthalmopathy. Study-level results: Through a model of 13 V-J features, ophthalmopathy was separated from stable hyperthyroidism. Within blood appeared most thyroid clonotypes that had expanded above 0.001.

The study enrolled patients aged 18 to 65 with newly diagnosed hyperthyroidism of under 2 months' duration. In making diagnoses, clinical symptoms, serum thyroxine and TRAb, thyroid ultrasound and orbital computed tomography were all used. V was pared by 7 bases and J by 6 bases, with 19 bases between. The CDR3 has 14 residues. Germline loops: CDR1 MNHEY, CDR2 SMNVEV (reference sequence). The rearrangement uses TRBV27 and TRBJ2-7, with D perhaps matching TRBD2 (6 bases). The sample consisted of blood. The TCR was taken from a woman in her thirties with Graves' hyperthyroidism. The chain's CDR3 is CASNSNEIGGEQYF. CDR3 sequence (DNA): TGTGCCAGCAATAGTAATGAGATCGGGGGCGAGCAGTACTTC.